The clone carrying this TCR beta chain was counted only a few times. TCRdb used MiXCR to reprocess the RT-PCR reads, holding one entry per CDR3 protein. This sample has about 680,000 distinct CDR3 sequences, with 12% to 15% found just once. Germline V gene data show CDR1 as MDHEN and CDR2 as SYDVKM. This CDR3 comprises 14 residues. Trimming at V came to 3 bases and at J to 4 bases, leaving 3 bases not matched to a gene. The sample taken for sequencing was memory CD4+ T cells from blood. The clonotype was recovered from a female donor in good health, serving as a healthy control. The chain employs TRBV28 and TRBJ2-1, with 7 bases identical to TRBD2. CDR3 nucleotides: TGTGCCAGCAGTTTTGCGGGAGTTTACAATGAGCAGTTCTTC. It specifies CASSFAGVYNEQFF.